The rows below give T cell receptor beta chains drawn from one sample of a study of T-cell reconstitution after alpha-beta-depleted transplantation in children. TCRdb analysed the PCR reads with MiXCR anew, one entry per CDR3 protein. The sample holds roughly 120,000 distinct CDR3 sequences, 10% to 13% seen once. The material sequenced was PBMCs, taken before TCRalphabeta/CD19-depleted stem cell transplant. Source of these receptors: a boy between 2 and 10 years old with acute lymphoblastic leukemia, due to receive a stem cell transplant. Both conserved end residues are part of each CDR3. Each record gives: J gene, D gene, clone size, V gene, CDR3 length, CDR3 DNA, CDR3 protein. D genes are given only for firm matches. Expanded clones are given a class, and other clones once, few, many or no size at all.

TRBJ2-1 | NA | few | TRBV6-5 | 13 | TGTGCCAGCAGTTACTCAGGGTTCTATGAGCAGTTCTTC | CASSYSGFYEQFF
TRBJ2-7 | TRBD1 | once | TRBV6-5 | 14 | TGTGCCAGCAGTTTTACCGGGACAGGGTACGAGCAGTACTTC | CASSFTGTGYEQYF
TRBJ2-2 | NA | NA | TRBV18 | 15 | TGTGCCAGCTCTCCGGGGGCGACGAACACCGGGGAGCTGTTTTTT | CASSPGATNTGELFF
TRBJ1-6 | NA | NA | TRBV12-3/TRBV12-4 | 13 | TGTGCCAGCAGTTCAGGTTCCCTTACTCTCCTCCACTTT | CASSSGSLTLLHF
TRBJ2-7 | NA | many | TRBV6-5 | 15 | TGTGCCAGCAGTTACTCGATCGACGGCCCCTACGAGCAGTACTTC | CASSYSIDGPYEQYF
TRBJ1-2 | NA | many | TRBV25-1 | 16 | TGTGCCAGCAGTGAATATGATGGTGGGACGGCCTATGGCTACACCTTC | CASSEYDGGTAYGYTF
TRBJ2-1 | TRBD2 | few | TRBV18 | 14 | TGTGCCAGCTCACCACTAGCGGGAGACAATGAGCAGTTCTTC | CASSPLAGDNEQFF
TRBJ1-1 | NA | few | TRBV9 | 14 | TGTGCCAGCAGCGTTTATCAGGGGACCCCTGAAGCTTTCTTT | CASSVYQGTPEAFF
TRBJ2-4 | TRBD2 | few | TRBV6-2/TRBV6-3 | 18 | TGTGCCAGCAGTGCCCTGGGACTAGCGGGAGATGCCAAAAACATTCAGTACTTC | CASSALGLAGDAKNIQYF
TRBJ2-3 | TRBD2 | NA | TRBV20-1 | 22 | TGCAGTGCTCTCCCTTTTCCCGGGACTAGCGGCAAGGAGGGGGCTAGCACAGATACGCAGTATTTT | CSALPFPGTSGKEGASTDTQYF
TRBJ2-5 | TRBD2 | many | TRBV12-3/TRBV12-4 | 13 | TGTGCCAGCAGGTCTAGCGGGATTGAGACCCAGTACTTC | CASRSSGIETQYF
TRBJ2-1 | NA | few | TRBV24-1 | 12 | TGTGCCACCAGTGAGGGGGGGCATGAGCAGTTCTTC | CATSEGGHEQFF
TRBJ2-3 | NA | many | TRBV5-1 | 12 | TGCGCCAGCAGCTTCTCGGGAGATACGCAGTATTTT | CASSFSGDTQYF
TRBJ2-1 | NA | many | TRBV12-3/TRBV12-4 | 21 | TGTGCCAGCAGTTCTACCGCCCGTCCCGGTTTTCGTGTGAGCTCCTACAATGAGCAGTTCTTC | CASSSTARPGFRVSSYNEQFF
TRBJ2-5 | NA | few | TRBV29-1 | 18 | TGCAGCGTTACCCTAGAATCATCTAGTCGATGGTACCAAGAGACCCAGTACTTC | CSVTLESSSRWYQETQYF